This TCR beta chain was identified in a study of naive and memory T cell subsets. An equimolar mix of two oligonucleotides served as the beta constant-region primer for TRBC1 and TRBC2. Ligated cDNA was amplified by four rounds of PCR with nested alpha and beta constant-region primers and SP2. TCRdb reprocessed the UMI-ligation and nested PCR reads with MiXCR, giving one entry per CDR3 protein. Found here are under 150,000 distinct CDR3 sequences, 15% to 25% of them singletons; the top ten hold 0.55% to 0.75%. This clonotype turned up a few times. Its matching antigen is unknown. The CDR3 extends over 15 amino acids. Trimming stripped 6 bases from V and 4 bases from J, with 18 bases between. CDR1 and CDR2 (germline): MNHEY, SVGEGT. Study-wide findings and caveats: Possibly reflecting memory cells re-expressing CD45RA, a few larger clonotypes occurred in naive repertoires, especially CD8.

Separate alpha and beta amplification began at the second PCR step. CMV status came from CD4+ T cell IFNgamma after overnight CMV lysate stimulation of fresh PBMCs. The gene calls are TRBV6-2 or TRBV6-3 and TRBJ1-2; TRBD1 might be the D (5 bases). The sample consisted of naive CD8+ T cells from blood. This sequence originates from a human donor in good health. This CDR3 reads CASSQGDRQTYGYTF. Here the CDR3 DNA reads TGTGCCAGCAGCCAAGGGGATCGGCAGACCTATGGCTACACCTTC.